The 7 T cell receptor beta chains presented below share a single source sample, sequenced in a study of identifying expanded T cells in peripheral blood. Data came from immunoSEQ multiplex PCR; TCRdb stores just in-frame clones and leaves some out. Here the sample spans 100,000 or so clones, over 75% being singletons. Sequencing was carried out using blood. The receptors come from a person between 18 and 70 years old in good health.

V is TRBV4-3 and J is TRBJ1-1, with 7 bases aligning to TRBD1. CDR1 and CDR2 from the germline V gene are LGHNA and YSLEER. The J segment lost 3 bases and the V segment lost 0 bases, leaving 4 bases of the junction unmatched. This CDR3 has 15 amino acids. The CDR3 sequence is CASSQDAGGDTEAFF. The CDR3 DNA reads TGCGCCAGCAGCCAAGATGCAGGGGGGGACACTGAAGCTTTCTTT.

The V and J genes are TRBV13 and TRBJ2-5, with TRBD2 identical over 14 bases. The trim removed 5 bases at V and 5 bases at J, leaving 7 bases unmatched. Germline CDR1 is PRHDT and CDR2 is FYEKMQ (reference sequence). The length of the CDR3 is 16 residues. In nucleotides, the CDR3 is TGTGCCAGCAGCCTCGGGACTAGCGGGAGTTATGAGACCCAGTACTTC. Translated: CASSLGTSGSYETQYF. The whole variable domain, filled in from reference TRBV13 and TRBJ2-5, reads AAGVIQSPRHLIKEKRETATLKCYPIPRHDTVYWYQQGPGQDPQFLISFYEKMQSDKGSIPDRFSAQQFSDYHSELNMSSLELGDSALYFCASSLGTSGSYETQYFGPGTRLLVL.

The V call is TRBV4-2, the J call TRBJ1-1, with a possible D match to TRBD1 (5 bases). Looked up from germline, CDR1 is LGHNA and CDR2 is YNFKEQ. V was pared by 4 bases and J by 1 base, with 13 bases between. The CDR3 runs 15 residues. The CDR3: CASSLGKTENTEAFF. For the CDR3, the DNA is TGTGCCAGCAGCCTCGGGAAGACAGAGAACACTGAAGCTTTCTTT.

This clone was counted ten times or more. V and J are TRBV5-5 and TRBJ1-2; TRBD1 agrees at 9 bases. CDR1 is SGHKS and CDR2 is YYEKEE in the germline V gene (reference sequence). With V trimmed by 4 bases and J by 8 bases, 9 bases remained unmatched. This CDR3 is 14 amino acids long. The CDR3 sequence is CASSSEGQGLGYTF. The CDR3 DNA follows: TGTGCCAGCAGCAGCGAGGGACAGGGCTTGGGCTACACCTTC.

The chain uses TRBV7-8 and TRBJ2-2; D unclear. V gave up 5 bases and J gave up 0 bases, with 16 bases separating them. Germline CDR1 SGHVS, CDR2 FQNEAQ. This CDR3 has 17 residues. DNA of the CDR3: TGTGCCAGCAGCCTTTTAGACCAAGTAGCGAACACCGGGGAGCTGTTTTTT. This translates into CASSLLDQVANTGELFF.

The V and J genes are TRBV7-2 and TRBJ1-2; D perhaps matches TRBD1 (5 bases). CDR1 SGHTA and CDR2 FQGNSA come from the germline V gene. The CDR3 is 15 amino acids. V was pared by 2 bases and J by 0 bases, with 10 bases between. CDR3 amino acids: CASSLSAGANYGYTF. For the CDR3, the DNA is TGTGCCAGCAGCTTAAGCGCGGGGGCTAACTATGGCTACACCTTC.

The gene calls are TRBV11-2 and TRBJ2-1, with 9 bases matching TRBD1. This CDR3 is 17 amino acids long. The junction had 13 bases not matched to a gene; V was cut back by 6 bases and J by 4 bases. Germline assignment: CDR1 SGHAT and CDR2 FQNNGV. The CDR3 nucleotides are TGTGCCAGCAGACTAGGCCGAGGACAGGGGAGGTACAATGAGCAGTTCTTC. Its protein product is CASRLGRGQGRYNEQFF.